A selection of T cell receptor beta chains follows, all from one sample in a study of neurological immune-mediated disorders. TCRdb passed the 5' RACE reads through MiXCR, listing each CDR3 protein once. The sample holds tens of thousands of distinct CDR3 sequences, under 5% seen once. What was sequenced was CD4+ T cells from blood. These receptors were taken from a woman in her 40s with multiple sclerosis. Both conserved end residues are part of each CDR3. Each record gives: clone size, CDR3 length, J gene, V gene, D gene, CDR3 protein, CDR3 DNA. The D gene is left open where the match is weak. Not every row has a clone size; where given, it reads once, few, many or a size class.

>many|14|TRBJ2-5|TRBV7-9|TRBD2
CASSLRGGGETQYF
TGTGCCAGCAGCTTACGCGGGGGAGGAGAGACCCAGTACTTC
>many|15|TRBJ2-2|TRBV20-1|-
CSARDYTDYTGELFF
TGCAGTGCTAGAGACTATACAGATTACACCGGGGAGCTGTTTTTT
>many|13|TRBJ1-1|TRBV5-1|-
CASSFARVGEAFF
TGCGCCAGCAGCTTTGCACGGGTGGGTGAAGCTTTCTTT
>many|14|TRBJ2-3|TRBV4-2|-
CASSQVLNLDTQYF
TGTGCCAGCAGCCAGGTCCTGAATCTAGATACGCAGTATTTT
>many|15|TRBJ2-3|TRBV2|TRBD2
CASSVGLASTDTQYF
TGTGCCAGCAGTGTGGGACTAGCAAGCACAGATACGCAGTATTTT
>-|16|TRBJ1-6|TRBV12-3/TRBV12-4|TRBD1
CASSLAGTGIGSPLHF
TGTGCCAGCAGTTTAGCCGGGACAGGGATTGGTTCACCCCTCCACTTT
>many|12|TRBJ2-7|TRBV4-1|-
CASSQVGGEQYF
TGCGCCAGCAGCCAAGTAGGGGGCGAGCAGTACTTC
>many|15|TRBJ2-1|TRBV5-1|-
CASSLEGAGYNEQFF
TGCGCCAGCAGCTTAGAGGGCGCGGGGTACAATGAGCAGTTCTTC
>-|16|TRBJ2-7|TRBV27|TRBD1
CASSSTYRDRVYEQYF
TGTGCCAGCAGTTCAACCTACCGGGACAGGGTCTACGAGCAGTACTTC
>few|14|TRBJ2-2|TRBV20-1|TRBD2
CSARTSGNTGELFF
TGCAGTGCTCGGACTAGCGGGAACACCGGGGAGCTGTTTTTT
>many|15|TRBJ2-3|TRBV20-1|-
CSARDGGQGTDTQYF
TGCAGTGCTAGAGACGGGGGGCAGGGCACAGATACGCAGTATTTT
>many|13|TRBJ1-2|TRBV29-1|TRBD1
CSSQGGSNYGYTF
TGCAGTAGTCAGGGGGGCTCTAACTATGGCTACACCTTC
>many|13|TRBJ2-5|TRBV5-1|TRBD1
CASNKGQGETQYF
TGCGCCAGCAATAAGGGACAGGGAGAGACCCAGTACTTC
>many|13|TRBJ1-1|TRBV7-9|-
CASSLGEGTEAFF
TGTGCCAGCAGCTTAGGGGAAGGGACTGAAGCTTTCTTT
>many|14|TRBJ2-2|TRBV18|-
CASSQGQNTGELFF
TGTGCCAGCTCACAGGGGCAGAACACCGGGGAGCTGTTTTTT
>many|14|TRBJ1-2|TRBV20-1|-
CSARGRLANYGYTF
TGCAGTGCTAGAGGAAGGCTGGCTAACTATGGCTACACCTTC
>many|13|TRBJ1-1|TRBV5-1|-
CASKYREDTEAFF
TGCGCCAGCAAATACAGGGAGGACACTGAAGCTTTCTTT